The T cell receptor (beta chain) under discussion was sequenced for a study of cytomegalovirus exposure and HLA in healthy donors. Study outcomes and limitations: There were reportedly fewer N-insertions in an Asian-associated ancestry cluster than the roughly 670-donor mean, in a later analysis. One cluster of highly shared sequence variants probably arose as a sequencing artifact. It has been reported that TCR beta sequences accurately predicted the HLA-A and HLA-B alleles of most subjects.

Note on this clone: Its antigen remains unidentified. Other DNA sequences in this sample translate to the same CDR3.

13 Jbeta primers and 60 Vbeta primers were used for the PCR. Sequenced by immunoSEQ multiplex PCR; TCRdb stores in-frame clones only, minus some. Here the sample spans about 130,000 clones, about two thirds being singletons. Losses at the gene ends were 3 bases for V and 5 bases for J; bases not matched to a gene: 9. CDR1 and CDR2 from the germline V gene are LNHDA and SQIVND (reference sequence). The CDR3 totals 15 residues. The receptor was derived from a human donor in good health. The rearrangement joins TRBV19 to TRBJ2-5, with 7 bases fitting TRBD2. Input material: PBMCs. DNA of the CDR3: TGTGCCAGTAGTATCGTTGCGGGGGTGGGTGAGACCCAGTACTTC. This sequence encodes CASSIVAGVGETQYF.